This note documents a single TCR beta chain sequence. Produced via immunoSEQ multiplex PCR; TCRdb's table is partial and in-frame only. This table holds around 260,000 clones, around 90% found once. With 5 bases clipped from V and 8 bases from J, the junction kept 12 bases outside the gene matches. Per germline, CDR1 MNHEY and CDR2 SVGEGT. This CDR3 is 15 amino acids long. The record originates from a study of blood T cell repertoires in COVID-19. As for the study in general: In each case, the material was cDNA or gDNA derived from T cells, B-cell-depleted T cells, or PBMCs.

J is TRBJ1-2 and V is TRBV6-2 or TRBV6-3; 9 nucleotides line up with TRBD1. Sequencing was done on a sample of PBMCs or T cells enriched from blood (not recorded which). The clonotype comes from a woman aged 30 to 39 who had recovered from COVID-19. Here the CDR3 reads CASSHRQGGRYGYTF. In DNA, the CDR3 is TGTGCCAGCAGTCACAGACAGGGGGGGAGATACGGCTACACCTTC.